This T cell receptor (beta chain) was recovered during a study of blood T cell repertoires in COVID-19. V lost 8 bases and J lost 1; bases outside the gene matches: 7. The CDR3 is made up of 15 amino acids. Looked up from germline, CDR1 is LNHDA and CDR2 is SQIVND (reference sequence). Measured with immunoSEQ multiplex PCR; TCRdb has only the in-frame clones, and not every one. The sample lists some 170,000 clones, around 80% occurring once. The receptor comes from a man aged 50 to 60 who had recovered from COVID-19. The sample consisted of PBMCs or T cells enriched from blood (not recorded which). V and J are TRBV19 and TRBJ1-5; 8 bases line up with TRBD1. The DNA of the CDR3 is TGTGCCAGTGTCGACAGGGGTTTGAGCAATCAGCCCCAGCATTTT. Translated, it gives CASVDRGLSNQPQHF. The full variable domain, in which reference TRBV19 and TRBJ1-5 provide the parts outside the CDR3, is DGGITQSPKYLFRKEGQNVTLSCEQNLNHDAMYWYRQDPGQGLRLIYYSQIVNDFQKGDIAEGYSVSREKKESFPLTVTSAQKNPTAFYLCASVDRGLSNQPQHFGDGTRLSIL.